The 8 T cell receptor beta chains in this list originate from one sample, sequenced in a study of blood T cell repertoires in COVID-19. The repertoire was sequenced with immunoSEQ multiplex PCR; TCRdb's copy has only in-frame clones and lacks some. The sample has under 85,000 clones, 84% seen once; the top ten hold roughly 4%. What was sequenced was peripheral blood. The receptor source for this set is a man aged 45 to 65 with acute or convalescent COVID-19.

The CDR3, as DNA: TGTGCCATCAGTGAGTCGGGGACTATCGCTAGGGATACGCAGTATTTT. This encodes CAISESGTIARDTQYF. The chain uses TRBV10-3 and TRBJ2-3, with 7 bases fitting TRBD2. The CDR3 runs 16 residues. V lost 0 bases to trimming and J lost 6 bases; unmatched junction nucleotides: 9. The germline V gene has CDR1 ENHRY and CDR2 SYGVKD.

Only a few counts were recorded for this clone. This chain connects TRBV10-3 to TRBJ2-2; 10 positions match TRBD1. This CDR3 spans 15 amino acids. V lost 4 bases, J lost 9 bases, and 8 bases stayed unmatched. Germline V gene sequence: CDR1 ENHRY, CDR2 SYGVKD. CDR3: CAISGQGAAGRELFF. The CDR3 nucleotides are TGTGCCATCAGTGGACAGGGGGCTGCGGGTCGGGAGCTGTTTTTT.

This clone was seen once. The V gene is TRBV7-2, the J gene TRBJ2-7, with D uncertain. V dropped 5 bases and J dropped 0 bases, with 14 bases sitting between them. Germline-derived CDR1 and CDR2 are SGHTA and FQGNSA. This CDR3 region has 15 residues. The CDR3 spells CASSVDLVRSYEQYF. CDR3 sequence (DNA): TGTGCCAGCAGCGTCGATCTAGTCCGCTCCTACGAGCAGTACTTC.

The V and J genes are TRBV7-3 and TRBJ2-3; D gene unclear. The CDR3 extends over 13 amino acids. Trimming took 1 base from V and 0 from J, leaving 2 bases between them. Germline V gives CDR1 SGHTA, CDR2 FQGTGA. CDR3 DNA: TGTGCCAGCAGCTTAATAAGCACAGATACGCAGTATTTT. Protein product: CASSLISTDTQYF.

The table lists this clone with a count of one. For the CDR3, the DNA is TGTGCCTGGAGTATTCGGAGTGGACAGGGCATTATTAGCAATCAGCCCCAGCATTTT. It specifies CAWSIRSGQGIISNQPQHF. V usage is TRBV30 and J usage is TRBJ1-5; TRBD1 matches 8 bases. This CDR3 contains 19 residues. V lost 2 bases, J lost 0 bases, and 15 bases stayed unmatched. CDR1 is GTSNPN, CDR2 SVGIG, per germline (reference sequence).

This chain joins TRBV6-5 and TRBJ2-3, with TRBD2 identical over 7 bases. The germline CDR1 and CDR2 sequences are MNHEY and SVGAGI. This CDR3 has 16 amino acids. Trimming removed 2 bases from V and 0 bases from J; junction bases left unmatched: 5. The DNA for the CDR3 is TGTGCCAGCAGTTACACCACAGCGGGGAGCACAGATACGCAGTATTTT. Translating gives CASSYTTAGSTDTQYF.

This clone was recorded only once. The chain couples TRBV7-8 to TRBJ2-1; TRBD1 matches at 10 bases. The germline V gene has CDR1 SGHVS and CDR2 FQNEAQ. With V trimmed by 4 bases and J by 7 bases, 10 bases remained unmatched. This CDR3 spans 16 amino acids. CDR3 residues: CASSSHRDRGGNEQFF. The CDR3 coding sequence is TGTGCCAGCAGCTCTCACCGGGACAGGGGAGGGAATGAGCAGTTCTTC.

The rearrangement links TRBV28 to TRBJ2-1; TRBD1 matches at 7 bases. In germline, CDR1 is MDHEN, CDR2 SYDVKM. The CDR3 has 15 amino acids. After removal of 4 bases from V and 0 bases from J, the junction contained 3 bases not matched to a gene. CDR3 sequence (DNA): TGTGCCAGCAGTTCCGGGACAGACTCCTACAATGAGCAGTTCTTC. Encoded protein: CASSSGTDSYNEQFF.